This TCR beta chain derives from a study of blood T cells in healthy people across ages. Alongside a J-beta primer mix, a sample-barcoded 5' primer served in a second PCR lasting roughly 6 to 11 cycles. TCRdb itself ran the 5' RACE reads through MiXCR, one entry per CDR3 protein. The sample consists of about 590,000 distinct CDR3 sequences, roughly 30% of them appearing once. The ends lost 4 bases at V and 3 bases at J; junction bases unmatched: 9. This CDR3 spans 15 amino acids. Germline CDR1 reads SGHRS; CDR2 reads YFSETQ. The material sequenced was blood. This TCR was recovered from an elderly woman in good health. V is TRBV5-1 and J is TRBJ2-7, with TRBD1 matching 8 bases. The CDR3 bases are TGCGCCAGCAGCCCGGACGGGACAGGTTACTACGAGCAGTACTTC. This codes for CASSPDGTGYYEQYF.